The text below deals with one T cell receptor (beta chain). These data originate in a study of blood T cell repertoires in COVID-19. Overall study: Acute and convalescent COVID-19 specimens originated in the United States, Italy and Spain.

CDR3 size: 15 residues. Germline CDR1 SGHVS, CDR2 FQNEAQ. V gave up 4 bases and J gave up 5 bases; unmatched junction bases: 7. Original processing methods: Quantification of nucleated cells was approximated via reference gene primer amplification. The protocol was immunoSEQ multiplex PCR, while the TCRdb copy is restricted to in-frame clones and leaves out a portion. The DNA was the basis for D and trimming; V, J and clone size are from that table. The sample lists 200,000 to 250,000 clones; 70% to 90% were seen once. Participants came from 24 US areas, aged about 18 to 90 years. Sequenced: PBMCs or T cells enriched from blood (not recorded which). This receptor was identified in a woman in her forties with acute COVID-19. This sequence joins TRBV7-8 and TRBJ2-5, with 10 positions matching TRBD1. The CDR3 sequence is CASSSLPGQGETQYF. The DNA for the CDR3 is TGTGCCAGCAGCTCTCTCCCGGGACAGGGGGAGACCCAGTACTTC.